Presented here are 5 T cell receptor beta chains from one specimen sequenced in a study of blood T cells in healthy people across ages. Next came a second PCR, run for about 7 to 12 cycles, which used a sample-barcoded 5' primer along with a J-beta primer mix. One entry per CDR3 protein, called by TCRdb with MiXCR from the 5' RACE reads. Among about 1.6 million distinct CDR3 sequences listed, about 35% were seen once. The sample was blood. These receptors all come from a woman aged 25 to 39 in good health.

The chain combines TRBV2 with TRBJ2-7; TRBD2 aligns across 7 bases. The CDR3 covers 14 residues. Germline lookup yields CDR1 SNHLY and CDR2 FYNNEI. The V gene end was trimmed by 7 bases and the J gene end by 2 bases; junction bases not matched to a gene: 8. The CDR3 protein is CASISREGAYEQYF. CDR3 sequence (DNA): TGTGCCAGCATCTCTAGGGAGGGCGCCTACGAGCAGTACTTC.

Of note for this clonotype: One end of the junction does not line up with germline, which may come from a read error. The DNA of the CDR3 is TGCGCCAGCATGGGACCGTCGAACACCAGGGAGCTGTTTTTT. Translating it yields CASMGPSNTRELFF. The chain uses TRBV5-1 and TRBJ2-2; the D gene could be TRBD1 or TRBD2 (5 bases each). In germline, CDR1 is SGHRS, CDR2 YFSETQ. The CDR3 is 14 amino acids.

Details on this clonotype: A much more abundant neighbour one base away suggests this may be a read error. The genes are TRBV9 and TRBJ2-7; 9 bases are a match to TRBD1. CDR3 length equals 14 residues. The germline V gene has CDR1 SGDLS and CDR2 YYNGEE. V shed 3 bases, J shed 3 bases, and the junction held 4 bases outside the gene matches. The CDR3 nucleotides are TGTGCCAGCAGCGCTTCGGACAGGGGCTACGAGCAGTACTTC. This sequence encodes CASSASDRGYEQYF.

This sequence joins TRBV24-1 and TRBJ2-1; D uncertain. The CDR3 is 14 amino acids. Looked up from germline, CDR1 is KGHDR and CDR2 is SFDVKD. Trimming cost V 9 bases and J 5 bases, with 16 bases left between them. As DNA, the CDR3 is TGTGCCACCCGCCAGATCTTTTGGGACAATGAGCAGTTCTTC. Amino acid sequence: CATRQIFWDNEQFF.

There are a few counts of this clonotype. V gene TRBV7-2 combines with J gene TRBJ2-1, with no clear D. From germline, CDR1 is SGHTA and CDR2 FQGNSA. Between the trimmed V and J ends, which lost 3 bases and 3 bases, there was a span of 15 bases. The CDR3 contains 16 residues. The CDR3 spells CASSLNFQAFYNEQFF. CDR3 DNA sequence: TGTGCCAGCAGCTTGAACTTCCAGGCCTTCTACAATGAGCAGTTCTTC.